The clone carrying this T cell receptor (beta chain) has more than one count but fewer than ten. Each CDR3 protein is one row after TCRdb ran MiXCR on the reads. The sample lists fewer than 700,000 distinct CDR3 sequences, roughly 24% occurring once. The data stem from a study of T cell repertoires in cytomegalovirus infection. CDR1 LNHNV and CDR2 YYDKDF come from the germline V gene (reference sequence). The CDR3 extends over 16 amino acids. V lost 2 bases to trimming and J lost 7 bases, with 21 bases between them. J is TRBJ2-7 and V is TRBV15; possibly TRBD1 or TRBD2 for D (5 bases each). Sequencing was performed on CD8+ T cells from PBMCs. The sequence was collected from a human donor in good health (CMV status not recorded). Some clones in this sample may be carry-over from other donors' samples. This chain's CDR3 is CATSRTRSGLGLEQYF. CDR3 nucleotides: TGTGCCACCAGCAGAACTAGGTCAGGGTTGGGGTTGGAGCAGTACTTC.